The 27 T cell receptor beta chains given below trace back to one sample, sequenced in a study of shared clonotypes between healthy human individuals. The assay was immunoSEQ multiplex PCR, and TCRdb's table has in-frame clones only and misses some. This table holds more than 2,000,000 clones, approximately 90% found once. Sequencing used naive CD4+ T cells sorted from blood. Noted subset: CD45RA+ positively selected. Every receptor here comes from a man aged 18-30 years in good health.

This chain uses TRBV30 with TRBJ2-3, with 9 bases fitting TRBD1. The CDR3 extends over 14 amino acids. The germline gives CDR1 GTSNPN, CDR2 SVGIG (reference sequence). V was clipped by 7 bases and J by 1 base; unmatched bases: 6. CDR3 DNA: TGTGCCTTTCGACAGGGGGGAGGCACAGATACGCAGTATTTT. Amino acids: CAFRQGGGTDTQYF.

J is TRBJ2-5 and V is TRBV28; 8 bases fit TRBD2. This CDR3 is built from 14 residues. Per the germline V gene, CDR1 is MDHEN and CDR2 is SYDVKM. V was clipped by 2 bases and J by 6 bases; unmatched bases: 5. For the CDR3, the DNA is TGTGCCAGCAGTTTAGCGGGGGGTTTAAAGACCCAGTACTTC. Amino acid sequence: CASSLAGGLKTQYF.

The chain has TRBV9 and TRBJ1-5, with D unresolved. CDR3 size: 14 residues. Between the trimmed V and J ends, which lost 3 bases and 7 bases, there was a span of 14 bases. Germline V gene data show CDR1 as SGDLS and CDR2 as YYNGEE. The CDR3 sequence is CASSAGPAGQPQHF. DNA of the CDR3: TGTGCCAGCAGCGCCGGGCCGGCAGGCCAGCCCCAGCATTTT. Using reference TRBV9 and TRBJ1-5 for the parts outside the CDR3, the full variable domain is DSGVTQTPKHLITATGQRVTLRCSPRSGDLSVYWYQQSLDQGLQFLIQYYNGEERAKGNILERFSAQQFPDLHSELNLSSLELGDSALYFCASSAGPAGQPQHFGDGTRLSIL.

J is TRBJ1-1 and V is TRBV19; D gene ambiguous. CDR1 is LNHDA, CDR2 SQIVND, per germline (reference sequence). The CDR3 runs to 11 residues. V lost 3 bases to trimming and J lost 10 bases, with 9 bases between them. The CDR3 reads CASSIGTRAFF. CDR3 DNA: TGTGCCAGTAGTATCGGAACCCGAGCTTTCTTT.

This clone was counted a single time. CDR3 amino acids: CASRKREVVDTQYF. The CDR3 nucleotides are TGTGCCAGTCGAAAGCGGGAGGTGGTAGATACGCAGTATTTT. The chain recombines TRBV7-8 with TRBJ2-3, with 9 bases lining up with TRBD2. The CDR3 is made up of 14 amino acids. Germline CDR1 and CDR2: SGHVS and FQNEAQ. V lost 9 bases to trimming and J lost 5 bases; unmatched junction nucleotides: 9. The full variable domain, its missing parts supplied by reference TRBV7-8 and TRBJ2-3, is GAGVSQSPRYKVAKRGQDVALRCDPISGHVSLFWYQQALGQGPEFLTYFQNEAQLDKSGLPSDRFFAERPEGSVSTLKIQRTQQEDSAVYLCASRKREVVDTQYFGPGTRLTVL.

V and J are TRBV4-3 and TRBJ2-1, with TRBD2 identical over 13 bases. V dropped 1 base and J dropped 9; count of bases not matched to a gene: 15. The CDR3 is made up of 19 amino acids. Germline CDR1 is LGHNA and CDR2 is YSLEER. This CDR3 is CASSQVKFAGTSGIGEQFF. CDR3 in DNA: TGCGCCAGCAGCCAAGTTAAGTTCGCGGGGACTAGCGGGATAGGTGAGCAGTTCTTC.

This chain joins TRBV10-2 and TRBJ2-1; 9 bases agree with TRBD1. The CDR3 loop spans 16 amino acids. The V and J ends lost 6 bases and 7 bases, in that order; junction bases with no gene match: 13. Germline V lookup: CDR1 WSHSY, CDR2 SAAADI. The CDR3 protein is CASRGQGLIDLNEQFF. As DNA, the CDR3 is TGCGCCAGCAGGGGACAGGGACTTATAGATTTGAATGAGCAGTTCTTC.

The chain is built from TRBV2 and TRBJ2-3; 8 nucleotides match TRBD1. The length of the CDR3 is 14 residues. The V gene's germline CDR1 is SNHLY and CDR2 FYNNEI. After removal of 8 bases from V and 1 base from J, the junction contained 5 bases not matched to a gene. The DNA of the CDR3 is TGTGCCAGCGGACAGGGTGGCGGCACAGATACGCAGTATTTT. Protein: CASGQGGGTDTQYF.

This sequence joins TRBV28 and TRBJ2-7, with D possibly being TRBD1 or TRBD2 (6 bases each). The germline V gene encodes CDR1 MDHEN and CDR2 SYDVKM. The CDR3 sequence is 15 residues long. The ends were cut back, 6 bases at V and 5 bases at J, with 20 bases in the middle. The CDR3 protein is CASRQARGRRDEQYF. The CDR3 coding sequence is TGTGCCAGCAGGCAGGCCCGGGGGCGACGCGACGAGCAGTACTTC.

This rearrangement joins TRBV4-1 to TRBJ2-7; no firm D call. Germline V gives CDR1 MGHRA, CDR2 YSYEKL. The CDR3 extends over 14 amino acids. The ends were cut back, 1 base at V and 3 bases at J, with 10 bases in the middle. In DNA form, the CDR3 reads TGCGCCAGCAGCCAAGGGGGAACCGGCTACGAGCAGTACTTC. Its translation is CASSQGGTGYEQYF.

CDR3 loop: CASNPTGPYEQYF. The CDR3 DNA follows: TGCGCCAGCAACCCCACAGGCCCCTACGAGCAGTACTTC. This rearrangement joins TRBV10-2 to TRBJ2-7, with D possibly matching TRBD1 (5 bases). The CDR3 contains 13 residues. V lost 7 bases and J 2 bases, leaving 12 bases between the germline ends. Per germline, CDR1 WSHSY and CDR2 SAAADI.

The chain joins TRBV7-6 to TRBJ2-2; 7 bases agree with TRBD1. From germline, CDR1 is SGHVS and CDR2 FNYEAQ. Unmatched junction bases numbered 0, after V lost 4 bases and J lost 7 bases. This CDR3 has 12 residues. The CDR3 spells CASSSGGGELFF. The CDR3 DNA is TGTGCCAGCAGCTCAGGGGGCGGGGAGCTGTTTTTT.

The V gene is TRBV5-6, the J gene TRBJ1-6; TRBD1 matches 7 bases. The CDR3 is made up of 14 amino acids. With V trimmed by 3 bases and J by 9 bases, 6 bases remained unmatched. Germline V lookup: CDR1 SGHDT, CDR2 YYEEEE. The CDR3 DNA reads TGTGCCAGCAGCTCGGGACAGTACAGTTCACCCCTCCACTTT. Translation gives CASSSGQYSSPLHF.

V gene TRBV6-5 combines with J gene TRBJ1-2; 7 bases agree with TRBD1. The germline CDR1 and CDR2 sequences are MNHEY and SVGAGI. The length of the CDR3 is 14 residues. V trimming: 8 bases; J trimming: 5 bases; junction bases outside the gene matches: 11. The CDR3 DNA is TGTGCCAGCTGCCCTGGGGACAGCTTATATGGCTACACCTTC. It yields the protein CASCPGDSLYGYTF.

The V gene is TRBV7-2, the J gene TRBJ2-7; D may be TRBD2 (5 bases). The CDR3 runs to 14 residues. The germline CDR1 and CDR2 sequences are SGHTA and FQGNSA. Trimming removed 1 base from V and 2 bases from J, with 9 bases in between. As DNA, the CDR3 is TGTGCCAGCAGCTTAGTGACCGGGACCTACGAGCAGTACTTC. It translates to CASSLVTGTYEQYF.

The chain carries TRBV14 and TRBJ1-1, with D unresolved. Trimming took 3 bases from V and 0 from J, leaving 5 bases between them. Germline values: CDR1 SGHDN, CDR2 FVKESK. The CDR3 contains 13 residues. The CDR3, as DNA: TGTGCCAGCAGCCACGGGATGAACACTGAAGCTTTCTTT. This translates into CASSHGMNTEAFF.

The V gene is TRBV7-9, the J gene TRBJ2-7, with a weak D call TRBD1 (7 bases). The CDR3 is 13 residues long. Germline values: CDR1 SEHNR, CDR2 FQNEAQ (reference sequence). Between the trimmed V and J ends, which lost 1 base and 10 bases, there was a span of 14 bases. The CDR3 DNA reads TGTGCCAGCAGCTTAGGGACAGGCGGGAACCAGTACTTC. This translates into CASSLGTGGNQYF.

With regard to this clone: At the DNA level, this CDR3 is encoded by other sequences in the same sample as well. The chain carries TRBV5-6 and TRBJ2-7; D gene uncertain. Germline V gives CDR1 SGHDT, CDR2 YYEEEE. CDR3 size: 12 residues. Trimming took 0 bases from V and 7 from J, leaving 8 bases between them. The CDR3 sequence is CASSLGQREQYF. CDR3 DNA: TGTGCCAGCAGCTTGGGGCAGAGGGAGCAGTACTTC.

The V and J genes are TRBV6-5 and TRBJ1-3; 9 bases match TRBD1. From germline, CDR1 is MNHEY and CDR2 SVGAGI. The CDR3 has 14 residues. With 9 bases clipped from V and 3 bases from J, the junction kept 6 bases outside the gene matches. The CDR3 DNA reads TGTGCCAGTACTACAGGGGGCCTTGGAAACACCATATATTTT. Its translation: CASTTGGLGNTIYF.

This rearrangement joins TRBV5-5 to TRBJ1-4; D perhaps matches TRBD1 (6 bases). The ends were cut back, 4 bases at V and 4 bases at J, with 14 bases in the middle. This CDR3 contains 15 residues. Germline CDR1 is SGHKS and CDR2 is YYEKEE (reference sequence). The CDR3 region is CASSNGGAHNEKLFF. CDR3 nucleotides: TGTGCCAGCAGCAATGGGGGGGCCCATAATGAAAAACTGTTTTTT.

The CDR3 coding sequence is TGTGCCAGTAGTATCCAAGGGGATTCACCCCTCCACTTT. This sequence encodes CASSIQGDSPLHF. J is TRBJ1-6 and V is TRBV19; TRBD1 might be the D (5 bases). V dropped 3 bases and J dropped 8 bases, with 8 bases sitting between them. The CDR3 covers 13 residues. Germline V CDR1 and CDR2: LNHDA, SQIVND (reference sequence). The full variable domain, completed using reference TRBV19 and TRBJ1-6, is DGGITQSPKYLFRKEGQNVTLSCEQNLNHDAMYWYRQDPGQGLRLIYYSQIVNDFQKGDIAEGYSVSREKKESFPLTVTSAQKNPTAFYLCASSIQGDSPLHFGNGTRLTVT.

The chain employs TRBV6-1 and TRBJ2-2; 7 bases agree with TRBD1. Germline V gives CDR1 MNHNS, CDR2 SASEGT. The CDR3 has 16 residues. The junction had 5 bases not matched to a gene; V was cut back by 4 bases and J by 0 bases. The CDR3 is CASSVEGQTNTGELFF. For the CDR3, the DNA is TGTGCCAGCAGTGTAGAGGGACAGACGAACACCGGGGAGCTGTTTTTT.

The chain carries TRBV5-1 and TRBJ1-1; possible D gene TRBD1, 5 bases. Trimming took 3 bases from V and 3 from J, leaving 12 bases between them. The CDR3 totals 14 residues. The germline V gene has CDR1 SGHRS and CDR2 YFSETQ. This CDR3 reads CASSWVGVDTEAFF. CDR3 nucleotides: TGCGCCAGCAGCTGGGTGGGGGTAGACACTGAAGCTTTCTTT.

As for this clone: Distinct nucleotide sequences in the sample also encode this CDR3. This chain's CDR3 is CASSPTPTDTQYF. CDR3 sequence (DNA): TGCGCCAGCAGTCCAACCCCCACAGATACGCAGTATTTT. The V call is TRBV5-1, the J call TRBJ2-3, with D hard to call. The CDR3 length is 13 residues. Trimming took 5 bases from V and 2 from J, leaving 9 bases between them. The V gene's germline CDR1 is SGHRS and CDR2 YFSETQ.

This clone was recorded once. The chain has TRBV11-2 and TRBJ2-5; perhaps TRBD1 as D (5 bases). Germline V gene sequence: CDR1 SGHAT, CDR2 FQNNGV. V lost 4 bases, J lost 4 bases, and 16 bases lay in between. This CDR3 has 15 amino acids. CDR3: CASSSGRRGGETQYF. DNA for the CDR3: TGTGCCAGCAGCTCAGGGCGGCGTGGTGGAGAGACCCAGTACTTC.

J is TRBJ1-4 and V is TRBV19; D call uncertain. The CDR3 totals 16 residues. V lost 7 bases and J 2 bases, leaving 17 bases between the germline ends. Germline CDR1 is LNHDA and CDR2 is SQIVND (reference sequence). The CDR3, as DNA: TGTGCCAGTACCCCGGCCCTGGGCGCGACTAATGAAAAACTGTTTTTT. Translation: CASTPALGATNEKLFF.

The chain couples TRBV7-9 to TRBJ2-7; D perhaps matches TRBD1 (6 bases). Germline CDR1 SEHNR, CDR2 FQNEAQ (reference sequence). The CDR3 is 15 residues long. Trimming removed 1 base at V and 2 bases at J, with 12 bases between. Here the CDR3 DNA reads TGTGCCAGCAGCTTAGTTCAACAGGGCCCCTACGAGCAGTACTTC. Protein: CASSLVQQGPYEQYF.